Listed below are T cell receptor beta chains from one sample, sequenced in a study of shared clonotypes between healthy human individuals. Measured with immunoSEQ multiplex PCR; TCRdb has only the in-frame clones, and not every one. The profile shows under 1,100,000 clones, approximately 70% of them singletons. The specimen sequenced was memory CD4+ T cells sorted from blood. These receptors originate from a man aged 18 to 30 in good health. The CDR3 runs from the conserved cysteine through the conserved F or W. A D gene is named only where the DNA matches it firmly. Where a row states a size, it is once, few, many or the class of an expanded clone; other rows omit it.

abundance: .
v_gene: TRBV14
j_gene: TRBJ1-2
d_gene: .
CDR3aa: CASSQRTAAPSPGSYGYTF
CDR3nt: TGTGCCAGCAGCCAAAGAACGGCAGCCCCCAGTCCAGGGTCTTATGGCTACACCTTC

abundance: once
v_gene: TRBV9
j_gene: TRBJ1-2
d_gene: .
CDR3aa: CASSVDPTTNYGYTF
CDR3nt: TGTGCCAGCAGCGTAGATCCCACGACTAACTATGGCTACACCTTC

abundance: .
v_gene: TRBV11-2
j_gene: TRBJ2-7
d_gene: .
CDR3aa: CASSLDFSSPRGYF
CDR3nt: TGTGCCAGCAGCTTAGATTTTAGTAGCCCTCGAGGGTACTTC

abundance: .
v_gene: TRBV7-2
j_gene: TRBJ1-6
d_gene: .
CDR3aa: CASSPGQLNSPLHF
CDR3nt: TGTGCCAGCAGCCCCGGACAGTTAAATTCACCCCTCCACTTT

abundance: .
v_gene: TRBV10-3
j_gene: TRBJ2-7
d_gene: .
CDR3aa: CATQGAGGEQYF
CDR3nt: TGTGCCACCCAGGGGGCGGGGGGCGAGCAGTACTTC

abundance: few
v_gene: TRBV14
j_gene: TRBJ1-3
d_gene: .
CDR3aa: CASRMTASGNTIYF
CDR3nt: TGTGCCAGCAGAATGACAGCCTCTGGAAACACCATATATTTT

abundance: .
v_gene: TRBV19
j_gene: TRBJ1-5
d_gene: .
CDR3aa: CASSIAAQGQKYSNQPQHF
CDR3nt: TGTGCCAGTAGTATAGCGGCCCAGGGACAAAAGTATAGCAATCAGCCCCAGCATTTT

abundance: .
v_gene: TRBV19
j_gene: TRBJ2-7
d_gene: .
CDR3aa: CASSIEYGYEQYF
CDR3nt: TGTGCCAGTAGTATAGAGTACGGCTACGAGCAGTACTTC

abundance: once
v_gene: TRBV6-1
j_gene: TRBJ2-1
d_gene: .
CDR3aa: CASRNHYNEQFF
CDR3nt: TGTGCCAGCAGGAACCACTACAATGAGCAGTTCTTC

abundance: .
v_gene: TRBV15
j_gene: TRBJ2-7
d_gene: .
CDR3aa: CATSRERTSYEQYF
CDR3nt: TGTGCCACCAGCAGAGAGCGGACCTCCTACGAGCAGTACTTC

abundance: many
v_gene: TRBV5-1
j_gene: TRBJ2-7
d_gene: TRBD2
CDR3aa: CASSLGQTSGSYEQYF
CDR3nt: TGCGCCAGCAGCTTAGGCCAGACTAGCGGGAGTTACGAGCAGTACTTC

abundance: many
v_gene: TRBV29-1
j_gene: TRBJ1-1
d_gene: .
CDR3aa: CSVTGGGPGTEAFF
CDR3nt: TGCAGCGTCACTGGCGGGGGGCCCGGCACTGAAGCTTTCTTT

abundance: .
v_gene: TRBV5-4
j_gene: TRBJ2-2
d_gene: .
CDR3aa: CASSLGRAGLAGELFF
CDR3nt: TGTGCCAGCAGCCTGGGTCGGGCGGGACTGGCCGGGGAGCTGTTTTTT

abundance: few
v_gene: TRBV2
j_gene: TRBJ1-6
d_gene: .
CDR3aa: CASSERPNSPLHF
CDR3nt: TGTGCCAGCAGTGAACGTCCCAATTCACCCCTCCACTTT

abundance: .
v_gene: TRBV2
j_gene: TRBJ1-2
d_gene: .
CDR3aa: CASRTGQTYGYTF
CDR3nt: TGTGCCAGCAGGACAGGACAAACCTATGGCTACACCTTC

abundance: .
v_gene: TRBV19
j_gene: TRBJ1-5
d_gene: .
CDR3aa: CASSYPYRWAWNQPQHF
CDR3nt: TGTGCCAGTAGTTATCCCTATCGATGGGCTTGGAATCAGCCCCAGCATTTT

abundance: .
v_gene: TRBV19
j_gene: TRBJ2-5
d_gene: TRBD1
CDR3aa: CASSSLDRGRETQYF
CDR3nt: TGTGCCAGTAGTAGCCTGGACAGGGGGAGGGAGACCCAGTACTTC

abundance: .
v_gene: TRBV18
j_gene: TRBJ2-3
d_gene: .
CDR3aa: CASSPPARTDTQYF
CDR3nt: TGTGCCAGCTCACCCCCGGCGAGGACAGATACGCAGTATTTT

abundance: .
v_gene: TRBV6-5
j_gene: TRBJ2-7
d_gene: TRBD2
CDR3aa: CASSLAGAGYEQYF
CDR3nt: TGTGCCAGCTCACTGGCGGGAGCGGGCTACGAGCAGTACTTC

abundance: .
v_gene: TRBV15
j_gene: TRBJ1-1
d_gene: .
CDR3aa: CATSWGQNTEAFF
CDR3nt: TGTGCCACTAGTTGGGGGCAAAACACTGAAGCTTTCTTT

abundance: .
v_gene: TRBV2
j_gene: TRBJ1-1
d_gene: .
CDR3aa: CASSERRAGAEAFF
CDR3nt: TGTGCCAGCAGTGAGCGCAGGGCGGGGGCTGAAGCTTTCTTT

abundance: .
v_gene: TRBV9
j_gene: TRBJ2-3
d_gene: .
CDR3aa: CASSVVTASTDTQYF
CDR3nt: TGTGCCAGCAGCGTAGTTACCGCAAGCACAGATACGCAGTATTTT

abundance: .
v_gene: TRBV5-1
j_gene: TRBJ2-5
d_gene: TRBD2
CDR3aa: CASSSTSGESPPYF
CDR3nt: TGCGCCAGCAGCTCGACTAGCGGGGAGTCCCCCCCGTACTTC

abundance: many
v_gene: TRBV6-6
j_gene: TRBJ1-6
d_gene: TRBD1
CDR3aa: CASSYLDRNSPLHF
CDR3nt: TGTGCCAGCAGTTACTTGGACAGGAATTCACCCCTCCACTTT

abundance: .
v_gene: TRBV10-3
j_gene: TRBJ1-1
d_gene: TRBD1
CDR3aa: CAIGGDSRNTEAFF
CDR3nt: TGTGCCATCGGGGGGGACAGTAGAAACACTGAAGCTTTCTTT

abundance: .
v_gene: TRBV29-1
j_gene: TRBJ2-7
d_gene: .
CDR3aa: CSVRPGGGEQYF
CDR3nt: TGCAGCGTTAGGCCTGGTGGCGGGGAGCAGTACTTC

abundance: .
v_gene: TRBV28
j_gene: TRBJ1-5
d_gene: TRBD1
CDR3aa: CASSFRRQGGYQPQHF
CDR3nt: TGTGCCAGCAGTTTCCGTCGACAGGGTGGTTATCAGCCCCAGCATTTT

abundance: .
v_gene: TRBV5-1
j_gene: TRBJ2-5
d_gene: .
CDR3aa: CASSLERRTQYF
CDR3nt: TGCGCCAGCAGCTTGGAGCGGCGGACCCAGTACTTC

abundance: .
v_gene: TRBV19
j_gene: TRBJ2-5
d_gene: .
CDR3aa: CASSMKAFQETQYF
CDR3nt: TGTGCCAGTAGTATGAAGGCATTTCAAGAGACCCAGTACTTC

abundance: .
v_gene: TRBV2
j_gene: TRBJ2-3
d_gene: .
CDR3aa: CASRGESTDTQYF
CDR3nt: TGTGCCAGCAGAGGGGAGAGCACAGATACGCAGTATTTT

abundance: .
v_gene: TRBV9
j_gene: TRBJ2-3
d_gene: .
CDR3aa: CASSVEGRSADTQYF
CDR3nt: TGTGCCAGCAGCGTAGAGGGCCGGTCGGCCGATACGCAGTATTTT

abundance: few
v_gene: TRBV15
j_gene: TRBJ1-1
d_gene: .
CDR3aa: CATSRGSKKTEAFF
CDR3nt: TGTGCCACCAGCAGAGGGAGCAAGAAAACTGAAGCTTTCTTT

abundance: few
v_gene: TRBV30
j_gene: TRBJ1-2
d_gene: .
CDR3aa: CAWSRSWVGYTF
CDR3nt: TGTGCCTGGAGCCGGAGTTGGGTCGGCTACACCTTC